The 5 T cell receptor beta chains listed next were all sequenced from one sample in a study of identical twins. MiXCR was run by TCRdb on the 5' RACE reads, yielding one entry per CDR3 protein. The profile shows approximately 1.8 million distinct CDR3 sequences, less than 40% of them singletons. The sequencing sample was made of cord blood. The receptors here all came from a newborn girl in good health.

The V call is TRBV27, the J call TRBJ2-3; TRBD2 aligns across 8 bases. CDR3 size: 15 residues. Per germline, CDR1 MNHEY and CDR2 SMNVEV (reference sequence). Trimming removed 2 bases from V and 2 bases from J; junction bases left unmatched: 3. The CDR3 DNA sequence: TGTGCCAGCAGTTTACAGCGGGGGTACACAGATACGCAGTATTTT. This codes for CASSLQRGYTDTQYF.

This clonotype was seen a few times. This CDR3 is CASSQNGPGEGYTF. CDR3 bases: TGTGCCAGCAGCCAAAACGGTCCAGGGGAAGGCTACACCTTC. The chain carries TRBV3-1 and TRBJ1-2; TRBD1 might be the D (6 bases). Germline values: CDR1 LGHDT, CDR2 YNNKEL (reference sequence). This CDR3 is built from 14 residues. The V gene lost 2 bases and the J gene lost 8 bases, with 15 bases spanning the gap. Full variable domain (outside the CDR3, taken from reference TRBV3-1 and TRBJ1-2): DTAVSQTPKYLVTQMGNDKSIKCEQNLGHDTMYWYKQDSKKFLKIMFSYNNKELIINETVPNRFSPKSPDKAHLNLHINSLELGDSAVYFCASSQNGPGEGYTFGSGTRLTVV.

This clonotype was recorded many times. A much larger clone sits a single nucleotide away, making a read error possible. The V and J genes are TRBV5-1 and TRBJ2-3, with D tentatively TRBD2 (6 bases). The germline V gene encodes CDR1 SGHRS and CDR2 YFSETQ. The CDR3 totals 13 residues. CDR3 protein: CASSLAATDTQYF. The DNA for the CDR3 is TGTGCCAGCAGCTTAGCGGCCACAGATACGCAGTATTTT.

This clonotype turned up a few times. This chain joins TRBV27 and TRBJ1-4; TRBD1 aligns across 9 bases. This CDR3 is 14 amino acids long. CDR1 is MNHEY and CDR2 is SMNVEV in the germline V gene (reference sequence). V lost 4 bases, J lost 8 bases, and 5 bases stayed unmatched. The CDR3 nucleotides read TGTGCCAGCAGTTGGAGGGACAGGGCGGAAAAACTGTTTTTT. Its protein product is CASSWRDRAEKLFF.

This clonotype has more than one count but fewer than ten. The chain joins TRBV28 to TRBJ2-4, with 12 bases aligning to TRBD2. The CDR3 sequence is 17 residues long. V lost 5 bases and J lost 0; bases outside the gene matches: 5. Germline assignment: CDR1 MDHEN and CDR2 SYDVKM. The CDR3 nucleotides read TGTGCCAGCAGTCGACAGGGACTAGCGGGAGCCAAAAACATTCAGTACTTC. Protein sequence: CASSRQGLAGAKNIQYF.